Listed below are T cell receptor beta chains from one sample, sequenced in a study of cytomegalovirus exposure and HLA in healthy donors. TCRdb keeps only in-frame clones here, not all; method: immunoSEQ multiplex PCR. The sample shows about 210,000 clones, 82% of them seen only once. The source material was PBMCs. All receptors derive from a man aged 35-49 years in good health and CMV-seropositive. Both conserved end residues are part of each CDR3. D genes are given only for firm matches. Size is omitted from some rows. Given values are once, few, many or a class for expanded clones.

abundance	v_gene	d_gene	j_gene	CDR3aa	CDR3nt
.	TRBV29-1	TRBD1	TRBJ1-2	CSVEAWDRGTYGYTF	TGCAGCGTTGAAGCCTGGGACAGGGGTACCTATGGCTACACCTTC
few	TRBV4-1	.	TRBJ1-4	CASSQDDNPITANEKLFF	TGCGCCAGCAGCCAAGACGATAACCCCATCACCGCGAATGAAAAACTGTTTTTT
.	TRBV6-1	.	TRBJ1-1	CASSEYVPGEAEAFF	TGTGCCAGCAGTGAATATGTCCCCGGGGAAGCTGAAGCTTTCTTT
.	TRBV18	TRBD1	TRBJ1-1	CASSPPGQGGTEAFF	TGTGCCAGCTCACCACCTGGACAGGGAGGCACTGAAGCTTTCTTT
once	TRBV6-6	TRBD1	TRBJ1-5	CASSYGTGGYQPQHF	TGTGCCAGCAGTTACGGGACAGGGGGCTATCAGCCCCAGCATTTT
few	TRBV6-5	TRBD1	TRBJ1-6	CASSGGTENSPLHF	TGTGCCAGCAGTGGAGGGACAGAAAATTCACCCCTCCACTTT
few	TRBV6-5	.	TRBJ1-1	CASSRQTNTEAFF	TGTGCCAGCAGCAGACAGACGAACACTGAAGCTTTCTTT
.	TRBV30	.	TRBJ2-7	CAWSVPTAPWGISYEQYF	TGTGCCTGGAGTGTACCGACAGCTCCATGGGGAATTTCCTACGAGCAGTACTTC
once	TRBV25-1	TRBD1	TRBJ2-3	CASRSSGTGGTDTQYF	TGTGCCAGCAGGTCCTCCGGGACAGGGGGCACAGATACGCAGTATTTT
.	TRBV6-5	.	TRBJ2-5	CASSTLQGSGETQYF	TGTGCCAGCAGTACACTCCAGGGGTCTGGGGAGACCCAGTACTTC
.	TRBV30	.	TRBJ2-2	CAWSVRGGTGELFF	TGTGCCTGGAGTGTACGAGGCGGCACCGGGGAGCTGTTTTTT
.	TRBV7-2	.	TRBJ1-1	CASSLASAGEAFF	TGTGCCAGCAGCTTAGCGTCGGCAGGGGAAGCTTTCTTT
.	TRBV29-1	.	TRBJ2-5	CSVDRVQETQYF	TGCAGCGTTGACCGGGTCCAAGAGACCCAGTACTTC
.	TRBV28	TRBD2	TRBJ2-7	CASKRDLGSYEQYF	TGTGCCAGCAAGCGGGACTTAGGGTCCTACGAGCAGTACTTC
once	TRBV25-1	TRBD1	TRBJ1-4	CASSADRGRPATNEKLFF	TGTGCCAGCAGTGCGGACAGGGGTCGACCTGCAACTAATGAAAAACTGTTTTTT
once	TRBV30	.	TRBJ2-1	CAWSRATRNEQFF	TGTGCCTGGAGCAGGGCGACTAGGAATGAGCAGTTCTTC
.	TRBV9	.	TRBJ1-2	CASSVDLGAQSGYTF	TGTGCCAGCAGCGTAGACTTAGGGGCGCAGAGTGGCTACACCTTC
.	TRBV18	.	TRBJ1-1	CASSFSGTMNTEAFF	TGTGCCAGCTCATTTTCCGGGACAATGAACACTGAAGCTTTCTTT
.	TRBV19	TRBD1	TRBJ1-2	CASSIGRGREYGYTF	TGTGCCAGTAGTATCGGGAGGGGGCGAGAATATGGCTACACCTTC
.	TRBV5-3	.	TRBJ1-5	CARIAMLQSGQPQHF	TGTGCCAGAATAGCAATGCTACAAAGTGGTCAGCCCCAGCATTTT